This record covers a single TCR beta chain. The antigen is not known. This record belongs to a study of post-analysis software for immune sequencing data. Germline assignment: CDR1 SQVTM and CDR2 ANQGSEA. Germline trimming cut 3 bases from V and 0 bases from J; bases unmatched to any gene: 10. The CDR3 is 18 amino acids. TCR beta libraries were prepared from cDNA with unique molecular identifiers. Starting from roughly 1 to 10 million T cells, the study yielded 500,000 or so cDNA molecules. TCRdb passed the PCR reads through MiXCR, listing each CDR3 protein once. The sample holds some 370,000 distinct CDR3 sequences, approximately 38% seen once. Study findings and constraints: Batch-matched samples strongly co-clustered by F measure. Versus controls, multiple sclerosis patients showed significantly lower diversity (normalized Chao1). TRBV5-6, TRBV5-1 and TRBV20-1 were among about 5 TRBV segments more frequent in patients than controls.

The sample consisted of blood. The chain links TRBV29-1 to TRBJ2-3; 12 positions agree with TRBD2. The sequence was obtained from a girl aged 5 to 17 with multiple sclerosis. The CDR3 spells CSVERLAGASASTDTQYF. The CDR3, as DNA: TGCAGCGTTGAGCGACTAGCGGGGGCCAGTGCTAGCACAGATACGCAGTATTTT.